The 13 T cell receptor beta chains given below trace back to one sample, sequenced in a study of T-cell memory formation after mild COVID-19. TCRdb re-called the 5' RACE reads through MiXCR, storing one row per CDR3 protein. This sample carries 50,000 to 60,000 distinct CDR3 sequences, 25% to 35% of them seen once, and the ten largest clones take more than 40%. The material sequenced was PBMCs or a T cell subset sorted from them (not recorded which). The receptor set was obtained from a man aged 18 to 29 who had mild COVID-19 (a few samples of this study predate the infection). Cell type and time point are not known.

This chain connects TRBV9 to TRBJ2-1; D may correspond to TRBD1 or TRBD2 (7 bases each). Looked up from germline, CDR1 is SGDLS and CDR2 is YYNGEE. The CDR3 totals 14 residues. V lost 0 bases to trimming and J lost 8 bases, with 12 bases between them. DNA for the CDR3: TGTGCCAGCAGCGTAGGACAGGGAGGGGATGAGCAGTTCTTC. Its protein product is CASSVGQGGDEQFF.

The CDR3 region is CAWSHTNYNEQFF. The CDR3, as DNA: TGTGCCTGGAGTCATACAAATTACAATGAGCAGTTCTTC. The V and J genes are TRBV30 and TRBJ2-1; D call uncertain. The CDR3 has 13 amino acids. Trimming removed 2 bases from V and 4 bases from J, with 9 bases in between. Germline V CDR1 and CDR2: GTSNPN, SVGIG (reference sequence). The variable domain in full, with the rest retrieved from reference TRBV30 and TRBJ2-1, is SQTIHQWPATLVQPVGSPLSLECTVEGTSNPNLYWYRQAAGRGLQLLFYSVGIGQISSEVPQNLSASRPQDRQFILSSKKLLLSDSGFYLCAWSHTNYNEQFFGPGTRLTVL.

V is TRBV7-2 and J is TRBJ2-1; possibly TRBD2 for D (5 bases). CDR1 is SGHTA, CDR2 FQGNSA, per germline. Trimming left V 0 bases short and J 0 bases short, with 18 bases between. This CDR3 has 19 amino acids. Written as DNA, the CDR3 is TGTGCCAGCAGCTTAGCGGATGTCGGGGATCCCAGCTCCTACAATGAGCAGTTCTTC. This gives the protein CASSLADVGDPSSYNEQFF.

This clonotype was observed a single time. At one boundary the junction diverges from the germline segment, which might be a read error. The chain couples TRBV10-3 to TRBJ2-6, with 8 bases aligning to TRBD1. The germline CDR1 and CDR2 sequences are ENHRY and SYGVKD. The CDR3 is 16 residues long. CDR3 sequence: CAISGTGFSGANVLTF. CDR3 DNA: TGTGCCATAAGTGGGACAGGCTTCTCTGGGGCCAACGTCCTGACTTTC.

This clonotype has more than one count but fewer than ten. The CDR3 nucleotides are TGTGCCAGCAGCTTTGGCGGGGGTGTACCCGGCGAGCAGTACTTC. Its protein product is CASSFGGGVPGEQYF. The chain couples TRBV5-4 to TRBJ2-7; 7 nucleotides align to TRBD2. From germline, CDR1 is SGHNT and CDR2 YYREEE (reference sequence). The CDR3 covers 15 residues. V lost 2 bases, J lost 6 bases, and 11 bases stayed unmatched.

V usage is TRBV7-8 and J usage is TRBJ2-3; 9 nucleotides align to TRBD1. Trimming cost V 5 bases and J 5 bases; bases outside gene matches: 8. Germline V gene sequence: CDR1 SGHVS, CDR2 FQNEAQ. This CDR3 contains 15 residues. CDR3 protein: CASSPRQGEVDTQYF. Written as DNA, the CDR3 is TGTGCCAGCAGCCCTCGACAGGGGGAGGTAGATACGCAGTATTTT.

The chain employs TRBV9 and TRBJ2-5; the match to TRBD2 covers 11 bases. The V and J ends lost 0 bases and 3 bases, in that order; junction bases with no gene match: 1. Looked up from germline, CDR1 is SGDLS and CDR2 is YYNGEE. The CDR3 is made up of 15 amino acids. CDR3 loop: CASSVVAGGKETQYF. CDR3 nucleotides: TGTGCCAGCAGCGTAGTAGCGGGGGGGAAAGAGACCCAGTACTTC.

J is TRBJ2-2 and V is TRBV11-3; D is perhaps TRBD2 (5 bases). V was pared by 5 bases and J by 7 bases, with 8 bases between. Per germline, CDR1 SGHNT and CDR2 YENEEA. This CDR3 is 12 amino acids long. DNA for the CDR3: TGTGCCAGCAGCATCGGGGACGGGGAGCTGTTTTTT. It encodes CASSIGDGELFF.

The chain combines TRBV4-1 with TRBJ2-5; D possibly matches TRBD1 or TRBD2 (5 bases each). In germline, CDR1 is MGHRA, CDR2 YSYEKL. V lost 3 bases and J 9 bases, leaving 11 bases between the germline ends. The CDR3 has 12 residues. The CDR3 loop reads CASSHDLGAQYF. The CDR3 DNA reads TGCGCCAGCAGCCACGATCTGGGGGCCCAGTACTTC.

The rearrangement links TRBV4-1 to TRBJ1-6, with D maybe TRBD1 (6 bases). The CDR3 spans 15 residues. CDR1 MGHRA and CDR2 YSYEKL come from the germline V gene. V was clipped by 0 bases and J by 8 bases, with 11 bases between them. The CDR3 loop is CASSQDRAGDSPLHF. The CDR3 nucleotides are TGCGCCAGCAGCCAAGATAGGGCAGGGGATTCACCCCTCCACTTT.

This chain connects TRBV19 to TRBJ1-5; D gene unclear. Germline loops: CDR1 LNHDA, CDR2 SQIVND (reference sequence). V was clipped by 7 bases and J by 4 bases, with 17 bases between them. This CDR3 spans 15 amino acids. The DNA of the CDR3 is TGTGCCAGTAAAGATGGAGTCGGGAGAAATCAGCCCCAGCATTTT. Translation: CASKDGVGRNQPQHF.

This chain links TRBV10-3 with TRBJ2-7; D is perhaps TRBD1 or TRBD2 (5 bases each). The CDR3 is 14 residues long. V lost 4 bases and J lost 4, with 14 bases in between. The germline gives CDR1 ENHRY, CDR2 SYGVKD. The CDR3 DNA sequence: TGTGCCATCAGTGCTACCGGGACGAGATACGAGCAGTACTTC. Its translation: CAISATGTRYEQYF.

The chain uses TRBV7-9 and TRBJ2-3, with 12 bases identical to TRBD2. Looked up from germline, CDR1 is SEHNR and CDR2 is FQNEAQ (reference sequence). The V and J ends lost 4 bases and 8 bases, in that order; junction bases with no gene match: 7. The CDR3 has 15 amino acids. CDR3 sequence (DNA): TGTGCCAGCAGCTCCCAACTAGCGGGGGGCGGTACGCAGTATTTT. Translation: CASSSQLAGGGTQYF.